The TCR beta chain under discussion was sequenced for a study of patients and donors after allogeneic stem cell transplantation. Trimming cost V 3 bases and J 1 base, with 16 bases left between them. The CDR3 extends over 16 amino acids. The germline CDR1 and CDR2 sequences are SGHRS and YFSETQ. This clonotype was detected a few times. Via MiXCR, TCRdb re-called the RT-PCR reads, giving one row per CDR3 protein. The sample shows about a million distinct CDR3 sequences, more than 15% of them seen only once. Material: blood, either unsorted or a sorted T cell fraction (not recorded which). The chain employs TRBV5-1 and TRBJ2-5; TRBD2 is a possible D gene (5 bases). The sequence was collected from a human donor who was either an allogeneic HSCT recipient or a stem cell or donor lymphocyte infusion donor (not recorded which). It is not recorded whose cells these are; they may come from a transplant donor. CDR3 in amino acids: CASSSQPAAAQETQYF. DNA of the CDR3: TGCGCCAGCAGCTCCCAACCGGCAGCGGCCCAAGAGACCCAGTACTTC.